This T cell receptor (beta chain) was recorded in a study of blood T cell repertoires in COVID-19. About the research overall: Nucleic acid was either cDNA or gDNA, and it came from T cells, B-cell-depleted T cells, or PBMCs.

Per the original methods: Cell counts per sample came from amplifying reference gene primers. Method: immunoSEQ multiplex PCR; TCRdb's copy keeps in-frame clones and lacks some. The V and J calls and clone size are taken from that table; D and trimming were inferred from the DNA. Among approximately 200,000 clones, 87% were seen once, and the ten largest hold under 2%. V shed 2 bases, J shed 2 bases, and the junction held 6 bases outside the gene matches. This CDR3 comprises 17 residues. CDR1 is GTSNPN and CDR2 is SVGIG in the germline V gene (reference sequence). The receptor was derived from a man aged 40-55 years with active or convalescent COVID-19. The source material was peripheral blood. The rearrangement joins TRBV30 to TRBJ2-5; 15 positions match TRBD2. The CDR3 DNA reads TGTGCCTGGAGTTCTACCGGACTAGCGGGAGGGCAAGAGACCCAGTACTTC. Its protein product is CAWSSTGLAGGQETQYF.